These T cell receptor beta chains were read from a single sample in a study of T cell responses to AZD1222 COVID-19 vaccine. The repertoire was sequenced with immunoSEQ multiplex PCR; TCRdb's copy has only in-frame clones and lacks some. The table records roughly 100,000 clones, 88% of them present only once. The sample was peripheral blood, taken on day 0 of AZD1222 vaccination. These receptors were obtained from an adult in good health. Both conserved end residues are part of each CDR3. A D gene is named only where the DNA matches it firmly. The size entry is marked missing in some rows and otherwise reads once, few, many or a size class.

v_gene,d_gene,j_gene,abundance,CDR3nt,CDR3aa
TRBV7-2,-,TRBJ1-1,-,TGTGCCAGCACCTCAACCGTCCGTCGTACGAACACTGAAGCTTTCTTT,CASTSTVRRTNTEAFF
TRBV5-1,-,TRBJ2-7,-,TGCGCCAGCAGCTCACAGGGAAGGGGTTACGAGCAGTACTTC,CASSSQGRGYEQYF
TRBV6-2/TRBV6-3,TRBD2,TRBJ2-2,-,TGTGCCAGCAGTCCCCTAGCGGGGGTCACCGGGGAGCTGTTTTTT,CASSPLAGVTGELFF
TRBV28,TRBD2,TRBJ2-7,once,TGTGCCAGCAGTCAGACTAGCGGGAGGGCCTACAACGAGCAGTACTTC,CASSQTSGRAYNEQYF
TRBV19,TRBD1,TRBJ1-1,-,TGTGCCAGTAGTCGACAGGGGGGCACTGAAGCTTTCTTT,CASSRQGGTEAFF
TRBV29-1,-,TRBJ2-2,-,TGCAGCGTTAGAGGAGGGACACACACCGGGGAGCTGTTTTTT,CSVRGGTHTGELFF
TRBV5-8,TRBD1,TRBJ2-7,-,TGTGCCAGCAGCTACCAACCGGGACAGGGCACCTTC,CASSYQPGQGTF
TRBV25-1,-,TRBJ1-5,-,TGTGCCAGCAGTGAATACGGGGAGAGACAGCCCCAGCATTTT,CASSEYGERQPQHF
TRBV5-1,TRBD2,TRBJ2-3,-,TGCGCCAGCAGCTTAGCGGGGCGGGGGCAGTATTTT,CASSLAGRGQYF
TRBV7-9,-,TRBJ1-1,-,TGTGCCAGCAGCTTGGTCAACACTGAAGCTTTCTTT,CASSLVNTEAFF
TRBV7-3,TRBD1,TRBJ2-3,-,TGTGCCAGCAGCCAAATGACAGGGACAGATACGCAGTATTTT,CASSQMTGTDTQYF
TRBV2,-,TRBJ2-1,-,TGTGCCAGCAAGGAGAGCTACTCCTACAATGAGCAGTTCTTC,CASKESYSYNEQFF
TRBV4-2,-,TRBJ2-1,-,TGTGCCAGCAGCCCCAGAGGGGGTGAGCAGTTCTTC,CASSPRGGEQFF
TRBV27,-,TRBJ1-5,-,TGTGCCAGCAGTTTTGGGCCTTATAGCAATCAGCCCCAGCATTTT,CASSFGPYSNQPQHF
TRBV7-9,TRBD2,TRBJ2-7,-,TGTGCCAGCAGGTCGGGGCTAGCGGGAGCCGAGCAGTACTTC,CASRSGLAGAEQYF
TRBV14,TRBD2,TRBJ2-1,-,TGTGCCAGCAGGCCCACCCTAGCGGGAGGAACCAATGAGCAGTTCTTC,CASRPTLAGGTNEQFF
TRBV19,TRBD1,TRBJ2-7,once,TGTGCCAGTAGTATTGGGACAGGAGACTACGAGCAGTACTTC,CASSIGTGDYEQYF
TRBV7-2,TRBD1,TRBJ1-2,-,TGTGCCAGCAGCCCCCGACAGGGGAACTATGGCTACACCTTC,CASSPRQGNYGYTF
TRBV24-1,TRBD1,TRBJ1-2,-,TGTGCCACCAGTGATTACAGGGGGGGTGGCTATGGCTACACCTTC,CATSDYRGGGYGYTF
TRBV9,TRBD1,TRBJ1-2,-,TGTGCCAGCAGCGCCCTTGCGGGACAGCCTAACTATGGCTACACCTTC,CASSALAGQPNYGYTF
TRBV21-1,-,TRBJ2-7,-,TGTGCCAGCAGCAAAAGGGGGCGGGAATCCTACGAGCAGTACTTC,CASSKRGRESYEQYF
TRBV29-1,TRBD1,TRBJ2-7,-,TGCAGCGTTGCGAGGGGACCGGGACAGGGGGCCTACGAGCAGTACTTC,CSVARGPGQGAYEQYF
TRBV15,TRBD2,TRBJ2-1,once,TGTGCCACCACCTCTAGCGGGAGCCATTCCTACAATGAGCAGTTCTTC,CATTSSGSHSYNEQFF
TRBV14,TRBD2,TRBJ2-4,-,TGTGCCAGCAGCCAAGCCCGGACTAGCGGGAACCACCCAGCCAAAAACATTCAGTACTTC,CASSQARTSGNHPAKNIQYF
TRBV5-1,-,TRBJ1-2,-,TGCGCCAGCAGCTTGGTTCCGAAAAACTCCTATGGCTACACCTTC,CASSLVPKNSYGYTF
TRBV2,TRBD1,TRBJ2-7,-,TGTGCCAGCATTGTTGAACAGGGGGGCTACGAGCAGTACTTC,CASIVEQGGYEQYF
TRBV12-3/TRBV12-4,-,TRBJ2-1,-,TGTGCCAGCAGCGCCGCCCTCCACAATGAGCAGTTCTTC,CASSAALHNEQFF
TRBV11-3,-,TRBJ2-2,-,TGTGCCAGCAGCTTATCCCTGACTAGTGTCATTCCCGGGGAGCTGTTTTTT,CASSLSLTSVIPGELFF
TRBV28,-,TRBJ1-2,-,TGTGCCAGCAGTTTAGGGGGGTACCTGTATGGCTACACCTTC,CASSLGGYLYGYTF
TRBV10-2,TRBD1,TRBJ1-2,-,TGCGCCAGCAGTGAGTCGGCAGGGGGCTATGGCTACACCTTC,CASSESAGGYGYTF
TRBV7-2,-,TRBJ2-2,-,TGTGCCAGCAGCTTAGCGGGGGGAAACACCGGGGAGCTGTTTTTT,CASSLAGGNTGELFF
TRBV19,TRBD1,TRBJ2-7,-,TGTGCCAGTAGTGTTGACAGGGTCTCCTACGAGCAGTACTTC,CASSVDRVSYEQYF